This TCR beta chain was captured in a study of healthy donors' naive CD4 and CD8 T cells. As for the study in general: Donors, half of them female, were 20-25, 40-50 or 60-70 years old. Study-wide points: Possible naive T cell homeostatic proliferation bias remained unaddressed. Most V and J genes were reportedly biased between naive CD4+ and CD8+ cells.

V shed 3 bases, J shed 7 bases, and the junction held 5 bases outside the gene matches. The CDR3 runs to 13 residues. The V gene's germline CDR1 is SGHNT and CDR2 YYREEE (reference sequence). A linear amplification protocol produced the TCR libraries from roughly 480 ng of total RNA. TCRdb re-analysed the reads in MiXCR, keeping a single row per CDR3 protein. The sample gives around 180,000 distinct CDR3 sequences, about 74% of which show up once; less than 2.5% is in the top ten. About this clonotype itself: Its antigen remains unknown.

This clonotype originated in a pool of human donors in good health; the sample pools cells from several healthy donors. The chain uses TRBV5-4 and TRBJ2-7; TRBD1 agrees at 9 bases. The sample comprised naive CD4+ and CD8+ T cells sorted from blood, pooled from several donors. CDR3 residues: CASSSQGAGEQYF. Written as DNA, the CDR3 is TGTGCCAGCAGCTCACAGGGGGCAGGTGAGCAGTACTTC.